This T cell receptor (beta chain) was captured by sequencing in a study of CXCR3-negative and CXCR3-positive naive CD8 T cells. General study results and limits: Post-cryopreservation CXCR3 expression was partly diminished, and the bulk of assays employed fresh PBMCs. For memory CD8+ cells diversity was much lower, but both naive subsets had comparably high diversity. Comparison of naive CXCR3-negative and CXCR3-positive cells revealed similar TRBV-TRBJ usage, while memory cells differed.

The authors made the TRB cDNA libraries by 5' RACE using UMI labels. One entry per CDR3 protein, without DNA, is what TCRdb gives after re-calling the 5' RACE reads. The table lists under 65,000 distinct CDR3 sequences. Per CD8+ T cell subset, triplicate sorts of 300,000 or so cells each were done. Germline CDR1 and CDR2: SEHNR and FQNEAQ (reference sequence). The CDR3 runs 14 residues. Worth noting for this clonotype: Its cognate antigen is unknown.

The chain uses TRBV7-9 and TRBJ2-3; TCRdb's D call, TRBD1, is unchecked because there is no DNA. Input material: memory CD8+ T cells from blood. The origin of this receptor is a human donor in good health. Some clones in this sample may be carry-over from other donors' samples. The CDR3 is CASGGQGWTDTQYF.